This T cell receptor beta chain was recorded in a study of beta chain features in type 1 diabetes (dated by TCRdb to the late 2010s). In terms of the full investigation: Mean age, gender distribution, total cell number and subset yield did not differ between patients and healthy donors. Regulatory and stem cell-like memory subsets were isolated from only 8 patients and about eight healthy donors, whereas naive and central memory subsets came from all 30 or so donors. In the study, TCRB repertoires of sorted circulating CD4+ T cell subsets from recently diagnosed type 1 diabetes patients were compared with those of matched healthy donors. A total of over 95,000,000 sorted cells were examined across all samples, and RNA yield correlated strongly with the number of cells per subset. What the research found in general, with its limitations: Because cDNA rather than genomic DNA was sequenced, highly expressing activated cells could have been over-represented, although no difference in activation and CD3 levels was found between groups. Shorter templates might have been favored by PCR, but patient and control samples were amplified and corrected together, so both groups would have been affected equally by any skew. In all four CD4+ subsets, TCRB CDR3 length was moderately but significantly shorter in type 1 diabetes patients. Naive, central memory and regulatory TCRB repertoires appeared more similar among patients than among healthy donors. Patients with type 1 diabetes made fewer insertions and deleted more nucleotides at VDJ recombination sites, implying thymic rearrangement abnormalities. Only small numbers of individuals were included in the HLA sub-analyses, which left unresolved whether HLA type had any influence on TCRB rearrangement.

The cysteine opens and the phenylalanine closes a CDR3 of 15 amino acids. Only the CDR3 DNA stays, 45 bases, in frame from base 1. Between the V and J ends, shortened by 2 bases and 3 bases respectively, the junction contains 11 bases. The germline V gene encodes CDR1 MNHNY and CDR2 SVGAGI (reference sequence). This clone was detected only a few times. The target of this receptor is not known. It has no much larger one-base neighbor in the sample; base qualities were not kept. From each donor, a single peripheral blood sample of around 120 mL on average was drawn into heparinised tubes. A BD FACSAria II and a panel including CD45RO, CCR7, CD25, CD127, CD95 and CD27 were used to sort naive, central memory, regulatory and stem cell-like memory CD4+ T cells. Every sorted population had a purity above 95%. PBMCs were isolated immediately by Lymphoprep density gradient centrifugation and stained directly without culture. So that batch effects would be minimized, each experiment stained and sorted samples in pairs, pairing one healthy donor with one patient.

The entire isolated RNA was reverse transcribed using the High Capacity cDNA Reverse Transcription Kit, and thus expressed TCRB transcripts were sequenced. Deep immunoSEQ sequencing was applied to naive, central memory and regulatory T cell samples, giving an average of about 3.8 million total reads per sample. Sorted cells were lysed in RLT buffer and RNA was extracted with DNase-treated RNeasy Micro or Mini kits, depending on cell number. To prevent cross-contamination, every cell subset was processed on its own, while patient and healthy donor samples were processed together. Using the immunoSEQ multiplex PCR, TCRB sequences were amplified from cDNA into 87-bp fragments spanning the CDR3 region. Sequencing of the amplicons was done on the Illumina HiSeq platform. The study's own analysis went as follows. PCR bias was corrected computationally using synthetic template baselines, and reads within Hamming distance 2 were collapsed, with unmergeable singletons discarded. Reads were aligned against IMGT so that V, D and J genes, CDR3 length and insertions or deletions at six rearrangement sites could be assigned. Within each subset, clonotype counts were normalized to sorted cell number, after which true diversity and Gini coefficients were computed with the tcR R package. Repertoire sharing was quantified using the overlap coefficient calculated on TCRB nucleotide sequences. Out-of-frame TCRB sequences from naive cells were analyzed as a proxy for the pre-selection repertoire. This immuneACCESS table, as held by TCRdb, lists in-frame sequences with V and J called but not all clones. Of the missing ones, under half trace to an unresolved V gene in checked studies; the others have no known cause. That table furnishes V, J and clone size, whereas the DNA furnished D and trimming. This sample is represented by under 850,000 clones; 13% of them were singletons. The top ten clones comprise approximately 0.021% of the sample.

This TCR was sampled from a young man with type 1 diabetes. Sequencing was performed on naive CD4+ T cells from blood. The label giving this sample's cell subset or site can be read as: true naive CD4+ T cells. The V and J segments used are TRBV6-6 and TRBJ1-5, and perhaps TRBD1 as D gene, on 6 matching bases. This receptor has the CDR3 CASSYGGQNNQPQHF. At the DNA level, the sequence is TGTGCCAGCAGTTACGGTGGACAGAACAATCAGCCCCAGCATTTT.